The present TCR beta chain was sequenced within a study of response to subunit inactivated influenza vaccine. One entry per CDR3 protein, called by TCRdb with MiXCR from the RT-PCR reads. The table includes about 520,000 distinct CDR3 sequences, roughly 23% detected once. This clonotype has a count of ten or more. Sequenced here: CD4+ T cells sorted from PBMCs, sampled 4 to 6 days after vaccination. This sequence originates from a man in his fifties who received an inactivated influenza vaccine.

CDR3 nucleotides: TGCAGCGTTGATGGGAGCAGACATGGTGAGCAGTTCTTC. This sequence encodes CSVDGSRHGEQFF. V gene TRBV29-1 combines with J gene TRBJ2-1; possibly TRBD2 for D (5 bases). V lost 3 bases and J 9 bases, leaving 15 bases between the germline ends. The CDR3 runs to 13 residues. Per the germline V gene, CDR1 is SQVTM and CDR2 is ANQGSEA.